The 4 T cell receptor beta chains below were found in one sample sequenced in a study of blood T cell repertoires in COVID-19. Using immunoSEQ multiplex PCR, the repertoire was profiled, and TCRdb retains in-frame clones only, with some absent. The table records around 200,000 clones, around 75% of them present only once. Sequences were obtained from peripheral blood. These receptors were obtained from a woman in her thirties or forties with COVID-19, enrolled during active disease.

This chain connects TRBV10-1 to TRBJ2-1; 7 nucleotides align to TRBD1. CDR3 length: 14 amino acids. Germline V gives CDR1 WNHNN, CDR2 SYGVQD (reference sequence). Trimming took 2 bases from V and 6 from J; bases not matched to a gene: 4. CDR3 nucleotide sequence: TGCGCCAGCAGTGAGACCGGGACAGCCAATGAGCAGTTCTTC. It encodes CASSETGTANEQFF.

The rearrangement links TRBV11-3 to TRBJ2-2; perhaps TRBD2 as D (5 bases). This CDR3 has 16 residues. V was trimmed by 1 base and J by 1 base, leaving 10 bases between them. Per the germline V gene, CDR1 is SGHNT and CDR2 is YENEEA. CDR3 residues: CASSLAGLGNTGELFF. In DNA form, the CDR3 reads TGTGCCAGCAGCTTAGCCGGACTGGGGAACACCGGGGAGCTGTTTTTT.

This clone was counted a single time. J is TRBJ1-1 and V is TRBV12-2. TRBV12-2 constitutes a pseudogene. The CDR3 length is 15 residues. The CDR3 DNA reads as TGTGCAAGTCCCCCGCGTACCTTTATGAACACTGAAGCTTTCTTT. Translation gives CASPPRTFMNTEAFF.

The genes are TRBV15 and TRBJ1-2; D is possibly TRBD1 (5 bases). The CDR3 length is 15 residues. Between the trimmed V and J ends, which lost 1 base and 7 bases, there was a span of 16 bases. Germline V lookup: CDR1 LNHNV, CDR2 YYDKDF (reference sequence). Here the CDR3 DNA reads TGTGCCACCAGCAGAGCCAAGGGGCAGAAGGCTGGCTACACCTTC. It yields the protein CATSRAKGQKAGYTF. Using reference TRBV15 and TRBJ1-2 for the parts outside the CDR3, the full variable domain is DAMVIQNPRYQVTQFGKPVTLSCSQTLNHNVMYWYQQKSSQAPKLLFHYYDKDFNNEADTPDNFQSRRPNTSFCFLDIRSPGLGDTAMYLCATSRAKGQKAGYTFGSGTRLTVV.